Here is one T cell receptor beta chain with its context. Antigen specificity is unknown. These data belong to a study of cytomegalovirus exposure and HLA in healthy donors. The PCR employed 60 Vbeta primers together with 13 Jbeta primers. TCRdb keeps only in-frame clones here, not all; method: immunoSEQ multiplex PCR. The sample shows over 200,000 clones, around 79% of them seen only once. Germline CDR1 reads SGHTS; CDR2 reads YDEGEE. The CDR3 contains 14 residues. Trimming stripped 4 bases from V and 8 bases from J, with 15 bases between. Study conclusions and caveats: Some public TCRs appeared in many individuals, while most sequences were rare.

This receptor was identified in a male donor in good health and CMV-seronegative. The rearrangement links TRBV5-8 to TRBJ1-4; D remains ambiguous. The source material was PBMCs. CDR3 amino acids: CASSKTRVSEKLFF. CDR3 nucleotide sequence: TGTGCCAGCAGCAAGACCCGGGTATCGGAAAAACTGTTTTTT.